This T cell receptor beta chain was retrieved from a study of shared clonotypes between healthy human individuals. The protocol was immunoSEQ multiplex PCR, while the TCRdb copy is restricted to in-frame clones and leaves out a portion. The table has hundreds of thousands of clones, less than 98% seen once. Study-wide findings and caveats: Researchers found naive subsets generally carried larger estimated richness than memory subsets. Compared with clonotypes that all four donors shared, non-shared clonotypes had lower generation probabilities. It was observed that about 5% of naive CD4 clonotypes were shared across several donors. Only blood was sampled, and tissue TCR repertoires likely differ from blood ones.

On this clone itself: Its antigen is not known.

The clonotype originates from a woman under 40 in good health. Source material: naive CD4+ T cells sorted from blood. Indicated subset: CD45RA+ positively selected.

CDR3 nucleotide sequence: TGTGCCAGCAGCGTAGCGAGTCGAGAAAACACCATATATTTT. Amino acid sequence: CASSVASRENTIYF. J is TRBJ1-3 and V is TRBV9; D ambiguous. The CDR3 contains 14 residues. V gave up 0 bases and J gave up 6 bases, with 10 bases separating them. Germline lookup yields CDR1 SGDLS and CDR2 YYNGEE.